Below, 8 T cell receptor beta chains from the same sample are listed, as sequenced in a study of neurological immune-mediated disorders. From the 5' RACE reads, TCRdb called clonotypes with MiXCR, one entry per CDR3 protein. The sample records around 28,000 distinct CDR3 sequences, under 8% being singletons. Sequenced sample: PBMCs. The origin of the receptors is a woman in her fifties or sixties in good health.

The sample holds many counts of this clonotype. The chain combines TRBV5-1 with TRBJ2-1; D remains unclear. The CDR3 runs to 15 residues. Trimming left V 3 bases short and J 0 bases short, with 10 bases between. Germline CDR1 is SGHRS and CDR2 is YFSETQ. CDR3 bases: TGCGCCAGCAGCTCCCTGAGAAGCTCCTACAATGAGCAGTTCTTC. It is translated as CASSSLRSSYNEQFF. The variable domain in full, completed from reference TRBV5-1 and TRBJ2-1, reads KAGVTQTPRYLIKTRGQQVTLSCSPISGHRSVSWYQQTPGQGLQFLFEYFSETQRNKGNFPGRFSGRQFSNSRSEMNVSTLELGDSALYLCASSSLRSSYNEQFFGPGTRLTVL.

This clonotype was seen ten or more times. The CDR3 coding sequence is TGTGCCAGCAGCTTAACGCGGGGGGCGCGGGGTGAGCAGTTCTTC. Residues: CASSLTRGARGEQFF. The chain recombines TRBV7-3 with TRBJ2-1, with 8 bases identical to TRBD2. The length of the CDR3 is 15 residues. Germline assignment: CDR1 SGHTA and CDR2 FQGTGA. V lost 0 bases and J lost 9; bases outside the gene matches: 7.

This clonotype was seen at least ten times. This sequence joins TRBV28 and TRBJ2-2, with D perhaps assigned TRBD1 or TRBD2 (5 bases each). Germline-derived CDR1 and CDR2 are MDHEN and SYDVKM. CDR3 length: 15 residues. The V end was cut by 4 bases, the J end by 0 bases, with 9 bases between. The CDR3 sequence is CASSWDAPNTGELFF. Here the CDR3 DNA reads TGTGCCAGCAGTTGGGACGCCCCGAACACCGGGGAGCTGTTTTTT.

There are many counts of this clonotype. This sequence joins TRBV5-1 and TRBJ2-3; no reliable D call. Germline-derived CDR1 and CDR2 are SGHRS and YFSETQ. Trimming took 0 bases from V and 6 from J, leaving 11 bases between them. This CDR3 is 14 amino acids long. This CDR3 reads CASSLAEPADTQYF. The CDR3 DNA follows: TGCGCCAGCAGCTTGGCTGAGCCCGCGGATACGCAGTATTTT. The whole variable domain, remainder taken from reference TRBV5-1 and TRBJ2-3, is KAGVTQTPRYLIKTRGQQVTLSCSPISGHRSVSWYQQTPGQGLQFLFEYFSETQRNKGNFPGRFSGRQFSNSRSEMNVSTLELGDSALYLCASSLAEPADTQYFGPGTRLTVL.

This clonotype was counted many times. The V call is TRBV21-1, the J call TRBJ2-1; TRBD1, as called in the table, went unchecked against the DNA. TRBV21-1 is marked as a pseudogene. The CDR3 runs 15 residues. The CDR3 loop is CASSFFGKQPNEQFF. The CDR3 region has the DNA TGTGCCAGCAGCTTCTTCGGGAAGCAACCCAATGAGCAGTTCTTC.

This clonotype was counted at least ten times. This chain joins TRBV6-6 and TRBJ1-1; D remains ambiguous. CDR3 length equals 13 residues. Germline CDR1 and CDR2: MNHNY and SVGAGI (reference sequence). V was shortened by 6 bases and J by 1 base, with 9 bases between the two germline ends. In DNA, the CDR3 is TGTGCCAGCAGGGTGAAGGGGAACACTGAAGCTTTCTTT. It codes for CASRVKGNTEAFF.

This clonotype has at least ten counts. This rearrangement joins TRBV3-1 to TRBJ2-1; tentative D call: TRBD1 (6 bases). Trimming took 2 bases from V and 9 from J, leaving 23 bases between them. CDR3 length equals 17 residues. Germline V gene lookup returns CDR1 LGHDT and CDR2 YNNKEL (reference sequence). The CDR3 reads CASSQRPGGSGVGEQFF. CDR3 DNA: TGTGCCAGCAGCCAAAGGCCTGGGGGCAGTGGAGTGGGTGAGCAGTTCTTC.

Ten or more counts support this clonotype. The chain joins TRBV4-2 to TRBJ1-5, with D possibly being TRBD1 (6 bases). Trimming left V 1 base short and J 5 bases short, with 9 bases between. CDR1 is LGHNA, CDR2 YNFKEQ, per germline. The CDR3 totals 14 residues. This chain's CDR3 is CASSQGAGDQPQHF. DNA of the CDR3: TGTGCCAGCAGCCAAGGGGCAGGGGATCAGCCCCAGCATTTT.